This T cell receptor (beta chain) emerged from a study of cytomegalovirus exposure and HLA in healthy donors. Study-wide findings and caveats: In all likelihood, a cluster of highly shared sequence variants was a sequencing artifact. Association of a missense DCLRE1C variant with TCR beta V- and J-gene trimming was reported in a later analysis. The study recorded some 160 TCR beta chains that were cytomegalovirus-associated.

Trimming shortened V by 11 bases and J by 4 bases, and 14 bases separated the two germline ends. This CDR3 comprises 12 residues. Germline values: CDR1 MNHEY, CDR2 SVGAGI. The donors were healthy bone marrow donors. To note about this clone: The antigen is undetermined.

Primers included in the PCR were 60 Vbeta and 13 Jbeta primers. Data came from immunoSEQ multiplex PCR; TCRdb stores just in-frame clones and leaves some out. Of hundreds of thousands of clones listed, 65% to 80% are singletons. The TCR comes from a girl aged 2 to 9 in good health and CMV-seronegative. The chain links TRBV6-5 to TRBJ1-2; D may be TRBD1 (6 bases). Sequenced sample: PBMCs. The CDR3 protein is CAVGGWGYGYTF. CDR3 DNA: TGTGCCGTAGGGGGTTGGGGCTATGGCTACACCTTC.